Listed here are 29 T cell receptor beta chains from one sample, sequenced in a study of radiation and T cells in renal cell carcinoma. Time point: blood 2 weeks post-SBRT. Treatment indicated: 15 Gy SBRT to primary tumor, nephrectomy 4 weeks later. Some clones are missing from TCRdb's copy, which holds only in-frame ones; the method was immunoSEQ multiplex PCR. Of more than 100,000 clones in the sample, 85% to 90% are singletons; the top ten hold about 5%. Sequencing used blood, obtained from a patient whose treatment included radiotherapy and nephrectomy. These receptors came from a woman in her 70s with renal cell carcinoma.

The chain uses TRBV7-8 and TRBJ2-3; perhaps TRBD2 as D (5 bases). This CDR3 is built from 16 residues. Germline CDR1 SGHVS, CDR2 FQNEAQ. The ends were cut back, 0 bases at V and 5 bases at J, with 15 bases in the middle. CDR3 DNA: TGTGCCAGCAGCTTAGCGTGGTTACTAGGAGGAGATACGCAGTATTTT. As protein: CASSLAWLLGGDTQYF.

J is TRBJ2-7 and V is TRBV5-4, with 8 nucleotides matching TRBD2. The CDR3 spans 15 residues. Trimming at V came to 4 bases and at J to 3 bases, leaving 9 bases not matched to a gene. Germline V gene sequence: CDR1 SGHNT, CDR2 YYREEE (reference sequence). The CDR3 here is CASSPGGAGVYEQYF. The CDR3 DNA reads as TGTGCCAGCAGCCCCGGGGGGGCAGGGGTCTACGAGCAGTACTTC.

The V and J genes are TRBV7-2 and TRBJ2-7, with 9 bases fitting TRBD1. The germline V gene has CDR1 SGHTA and CDR2 FQGNSA. The junction had 3 bases not matched to a gene; V was cut back by 6 bases and J by 3 bases. The CDR3 sequence is 13 residues long. The CDR3 nucleotides are TGTGCCAGCAGTACGACAGGGGGCTACGAGCAGTACTTC. Translation gives CASSTTGGYEQYF.

This chain connects TRBV30 to TRBJ1-2; D gene unclear. Trimming removed 0 bases at V and 4 bases at J, with 15 bases between. CDR1 GTSNPN and CDR2 SVGIG come from the germline V gene (reference sequence). There are 15 residues in the CDR3. DNA of the CDR3: TGTGCCTGGAGTGTACAAGGGCGAACCCTCTATGGCTACACCTTC. Amino acid sequence: CAWSVQGRTLYGYTF.

The chain has TRBV30 and TRBJ2-7; tentatively, D is TRBD1 (8 bases). The V end was cut by 0 bases, the J end by 1 base, with 10 bases between. The CDR3 has 14 amino acids. Germline-derived CDR1 and CDR2 are GTSNPN and SVGIG (reference sequence). The chain's CDR3 is CAWSVQGGSYEQYF. The CDR3 bases are TGTGCCTGGAGTGTACAGGGGGGGTCCTACGAGCAGTACTTC.

V gene TRBV5-1 combines with J gene TRBJ2-7; perhaps TRBD1 as D (5 bases). The CDR3 runs 13 residues. V lost 5 bases to trimming and J lost 2 bases, with 11 bases between them. Germline V gives CDR1 SGHRS, CDR2 YFSETQ. The CDR3 protein is CASRADSPYEQYF. The CDR3 DNA sequence: TGCGCCAGCAGAGCCGACAGCCCCTACGAGCAGTACTTC.

The chain is built from TRBV19 and TRBJ1-5; D ambiguous. CDR3 length equals 13 residues. Trimming shortened V by 5 bases and J by 3 bases, and 8 bases separated the two germline ends. Germline-derived CDR1 and CDR2 are LNHDA and SQIVND (reference sequence). The CDR3 sequence is CASSSGVNQPQHF. DNA for the CDR3: TGTGCCAGTAGTTCCGGGGTCAATCAGCCCCAGCATTTT.

The V gene is TRBV6-5, the J gene TRBJ2-6, with D uncertain. This CDR3 has 15 amino acids. Germline values: CDR1 MNHEY, CDR2 SVGAGI. The V end lost 11 bases, the J end lost 3 bases, and 17 bases lay between the germline ends. The CDR3 bases are TGTGCCTCTCAGACGGTGGGTGGTGGGGCCAACGTCCTGACTTTC. Translated: CASQTVGGGANVLTF.

The chain links TRBV9 to TRBJ2-5; D gene ambiguous. V gave up 0 bases and J gave up 2 bases, with 11 bases separating them. CDR1 is SGDLS and CDR2 is YYNGEE in the germline V gene. The CDR3 spans 15 residues. CDR3 in DNA: TGTGCCAGCAGCGTAGAGTTGACAACACAAGAGACCCAGTACTTC. As protein: CASSVELTTQETQYF.

This rearrangement joins TRBV5-6 to TRBJ1-2, with D hard to call. This CDR3 is 14 amino acids long. Per germline, CDR1 SGHDT and CDR2 YYEEEE. Between the trimmed V and J ends, which lost 1 base and 2 bases, there was a span of 9 bases. The CDR3 nucleotides read TGTGCCAGCAGCTTGAGGCAGGCGAACTATGGCTACACCTTC. Its translation is CASSLRQANYGYTF.

This clone was recorded once. The chain has TRBV29-1 and TRBJ2-5; a weak D match, TRBD1 (5 bases). The CDR3 loop spans 11 amino acids. Trimming shortened V by 1 base and J by 9 bases, and 9 bases separated the two germline ends. In germline, CDR1 is SQVTM, CDR2 ANQGSEA. The CDR3 sequence: CSVEASGSQYF. The DNA of the CDR3 is TGCAGCGTTGAAGCTTCAGGGTCCCAGTACTTC.

This chain connects TRBV19 to TRBJ2-2; D not certain. The V end lost 6 bases, the J end lost 3 bases, and 2 bases lay between the germline ends. Germline loops: CDR1 LNHDA, CDR2 SQIVND (reference sequence). The CDR3 is made up of 11 amino acids. DNA for the CDR3: TGTGCCAGTAGGTACACCGGGGAGCTGTTTTTT. Amino acid sequence: CASRYTGELFF.

In DNA, the CDR3 is TGTGCCAGCAGCTTATCGGGGGGAAAGTTGGCCGGGGAGCTGTTTTTT. Translated, it gives CASSLSGGKLAGELFF. V is TRBV7-2 and J is TRBJ1-3; 7 positions match TRBD2. The J call is doubtful: the DNA matches TRBJ2-2 better. The CDR3 is made up of 16 amino acids. Germline V gene data show CDR1 as SGHTA and CDR2 as FQGNSA.

V and J are TRBV18 and TRBJ1-3; possibly TRBD1 for D (5 bases). CDR3 length equals 16 residues. CDR1 and CDR2 from the germline V gene are KGHSH and LQKENI. Trimming stripped 2 bases from V and 1 base from J, with 12 bases between. CDR3 residues: CASSPAGWGSGNTIYF. DNA for the CDR3: TGTGCCAGCTCACCAGCCGGGTGGGGGTCTGGAAACACCATATATTTT. The whole variable domain, filled in from reference TRBV18 and TRBJ1-3, reads NAGVMQNPRHLVRRRGQEARLRCSPMKGHSHVYWYRQLPEEGLKFMVYLQKENIIDESGMPKERFSAEFPKEGPSILRIQQVVRGDSAAYFCASSPAGWGSGNTIYFGEGSWLTVV.

J is TRBJ1-2 and V is TRBV9; tentatively, D is TRBD1 (6 bases). Per the germline V gene, CDR1 is SGDLS and CDR2 is YYNGEE. The CDR3 sequence is 15 residues long. Deletions cut 0 bases from V and 2 bases from J, with 11 bases between. The CDR3 reads CASSVAIDRNYGYTF. For the CDR3, the DNA is TGTGCCAGCAGCGTAGCTATAGACAGGAACTATGGCTACACCTTC.

This clone is a singleton in its sample. The rearrangement joins TRBV5-4 to TRBJ2-4, with 7 bases that match TRBD1. Per the germline V gene, CDR1 is SGHNT and CDR2 is YYREEE (reference sequence). The CDR3 has 16 residues. The V gene end was trimmed by 0 bases and the J gene end by 5 bases; junction bases not matched to a gene: 8. This chain's CDR3 is CASSLGAQGTQNIQYF. The CDR3 region has the DNA TGTGCCAGCAGCTTGGGGGCACAGGGGACCCAAAACATTCAGTACTTC.

A single count supports this clone. V and J are TRBV18 and TRBJ1-5; D not certain. The CDR3 is made up of 14 amino acids. The V gene's germline CDR1 is KGHSH and CDR2 LQKENI. Trimming removed 3 bases from V and 0 bases from J, with 6 bases in between. CDR3 nucleotides: TGTGCCAGCTCACCGGAAGTTAGCAATCAGCCCCAGCATTTT. It encodes CASSPEVSNQPQHF. Based on the CDR3 plus reference TRBV18 and TRBJ1-5, the full variable domain is NAGVMQNPRHLVRRRGQEARLRCSPMKGHSHVYWYRQLPEEGLKFMVYLQKENIIDESGMPKERFSAEFPKEGPSILRIQQVVRGDSAAYFCASSPEVSNQPQHFGDGTRLSIL.

This clone was seen a few times. The genes are TRBV27 and TRBJ1-1; D gene unclear. V was pared by 2 bases and J by 4 bases, with 14 bases between. The CDR3 is made up of 15 amino acids. Germline V gene lookup returns CDR1 MNHEY and CDR2 SMNVEV (reference sequence). The chain's CDR3 is CASSLGSAQSTEAFF. In DNA, the CDR3 is TGTGCCAGCAGTTTAGGTTCCGCCCAAAGCACTGAAGCTTTCTTT.

This chain links TRBV5-1 with TRBJ1-5; tentatively, D is TRBD1 (5 bases). The CDR3 contains 16 residues. Germline loops: CDR1 SGHRS, CDR2 YFSETQ. V shed 4 bases and J shed 0 bases, with 14 bases lying between them. The chain's CDR3 is CASSPEGRNSNQPQHF. CDR3 in DNA: TGCGCCAGCAGCCCCGAGGGACGGAATAGCAATCAGCCCCAGCATTTT.

This clone has only one observation. This chain joins TRBV2 and TRBJ1-1; TRBD1 might be the D (6 bases). The CDR3 spans 14 residues. Trimming pared 8 bases from V and 1 base from J, leaving 14 bases between. The germline CDR1 and CDR2 sequences are SNHLY and FYNNEI. Here the CDR3 reads CASRVKDRNTEAFF. CDR3 DNA sequence: TGTGCCAGCCGGGTAAAGGACAGGAACACTGAAGCTTTCTTT.

Only a few counts were recorded for this clone. This sequence joins TRBV6-5 and TRBJ1-5; TRBD1 matches 9 bases. V lost 5 bases, J lost 3 bases, and 2 bases stayed unmatched. The length of the CDR3 is 14 residues. Germline V lookup: CDR1 MNHEY, CDR2 SVGAGI. DNA for the CDR3: TGTGCCAGCAGTACAGGGGGCCCCAATCAGCCCCAGCATTTT. It encodes CASSTGGPNQPQHF.

This clone came up a few times. The chain couples TRBV7-9 to TRBJ2-3; D uncertain. Germline V gene data show CDR1 as SEHNR and CDR2 as FQNEAQ (reference sequence). The CDR3 spans 12 residues. Trimming took 8 bases from V and 0 from J, leaving 6 bases between them. In DNA form, the CDR3 reads TGTGCCAGCGGTCAGAGCACAGATACGCAGTATTTT. Protein: CASGQSTDTQYF. Full variable domain (remainder filled in from reference TRBV7-9 and TRBJ2-3): DTGVSQNPRHKITKRGQNVTFRCDPISEHNRLYWYRQTLGQGPEFLTYFQNEAQLEKSRLLSDRFSAERPKGSFSTLEIQRTEQGDSAMYLCASGQSTDTQYFGPGTRLTVL.

J is TRBJ1-5 and V is TRBV19; possible D gene TRBD1, 6 bases. V dropped 6 bases and J dropped 6 bases, with 24 bases sitting between them. The CDR3 sequence is 17 residues long. Germline V lookup: CDR1 LNHDA, CDR2 SQIVND (reference sequence). The CDR3 loop reads CASRRGRDGGGGQPQHF. CDR3 in DNA: TGTGCCAGTAGAAGGGGGAGGGACGGGGGCGGAGGTCAGCCCCAGCATTTT.

This chain connects TRBV28 to TRBJ2-7, with no clear D. V was trimmed by 3 bases and J by 5 bases, leaving 5 bases between them. CDR3 size: 11 residues. CDR1 and CDR2 from the germline V gene are MDHEN and SYDVKM. CDR3 in amino acids: CASSFDDEQYF. CDR3 nucleotide sequence: TGTGCCAGCAGTTTCGACGACGAGCAGTACTTC.

V usage is TRBV5-4 and J usage is TRBJ1-1; D is undetermined. V shed 3 bases and J shed 0 bases, with 9 bases lying between them. CDR1 and CDR2 (germline): SGHNT, YYREEE (reference sequence). CDR3 length: 14 residues. For the CDR3, the DNA is TGTGCCAGCAGCTCCTACTTGGTGAACACTGAAGCTTTCTTT. It is translated as CASSSYLVNTEAFF.

The V and J genes are TRBV6-4 and TRBJ1-5; D ambiguous. The CDR3 runs to 9 residues. Deletions cut 8 bases from V and 11 bases from J, with 7 bases between. From germline, CDR1 is MRHNA and CDR2 SNTAGT. The CDR3: CASPKSQHF. The CDR3 nucleotides read TGTGCCAGCCCTAAGTCCCAGCATTTT.

The chain carries TRBV5-4 and TRBJ2-7; TRBD1 matches at 9 bases. Germline CDR1 reads SGHNT; CDR2 reads YYREEE (reference sequence). The length of the CDR3 is 15 residues. Trimming removed 2 bases from V and 6 bases from J; junction bases left unmatched: 9. CDR3 in amino acids: CASSFERQGGFEQYF. The CDR3 bases are TGTGCCAGCAGCTTCGAGAGACAGGGGGGTTTCGAGCAGTACTTC.

The chain employs TRBV6-1 and TRBJ2-5; 10 positions match TRBD2. CDR1 is MNHNS and CDR2 is SASEGT in the germline V gene. CDR3 length equals 17 residues. The ends lost 3 bases at V and 7 bases at J; junction bases unmatched: 14. CDR3 nucleotides: TGTGCCAGCAGTGATTTTCGGCCTAGCGGGGGCCGGGGGACCCAGTACTTC. This translates into CASSDFRPSGGRGTQYF.

The chain has TRBV19 and TRBJ2-2; 9 bases fit TRBD1. Trimming took 8 bases from V and 5 from J; bases not matched to a gene: 6. Germline V gene data show CDR1 as LNHDA and CDR2 as SQIVND (reference sequence). CDR3 length equals 14 residues. CDR3 protein: CASSQGAGTGELFF. The CDR3 bases are TGTGCCAGTTCACAGGGGGCAGGGACCGGGGAGCTGTTTTTT.